The entry below gives a single TCR gamma chain sequence along with its context. Its antigen target is currently unknown. No much larger clonotype is one base removed from it; base qualities were not supplied. Receptor libraries were prepared by 5' RACE. For each sample, RNA was extracted from approximately 9,200 sorted cells with the RNeasy Micro Kit. Libraries were prepared using template-switch reverse transcription and then PCR amplification of the CDR3gamma and CDR3delta regions. Amplicons were sequenced on an Illumina MiSeq with the V2 300 kit, and 150 bp paired-end reads were generated. In the paper's pipeline: FastQC version 0.11.8 was used to check read quality. CDR3 sequences were built by aligning reads to GenBank TRG or TRD reference genes using MiXCR version 3.0.3. Apart from TRDD assembly using 3 rather than 5 consecutive nucleotides, MiXCR was run with default parameters. Repertoire analyses, including normalized Shannon-Wiener diversity, clonotype tracking and multidimensional scaling, were performed with VDJtools version 1.2.1 under default settings. Out-of-frame CDR3 sequences and those containing stop codons were excluded from analysis. TCRdb reran clone calling on the public reads with CATT; rows sharing one DNA sequence were then combined. TCRdb's processing, not the authors' own work, is the source of the V and J calls. The sample has 130 to 150 gamma-chain clones on record, roughly 6% of them singletons. The top ten clonotypes cover less than 65% of the sample.

Taken with the paper, the label for treatment or condition translates to: aminobisphosphonate causing endogenous IPP accumulation, about 1 uM. After expansion, live CD3+ TCRgammadelta+ Vgamma9+ Vdelta2+ T cells were FACS-sorted on a FACS Aria III. Before expansion, PBMC received a one-day pulse of roughly 0.94 uM zoledronate and were then washed three times. Expansion of the cultures lasted about 13 days, and IL-2 was replenished every 3 to 4 days. Following the one-day stimulant pulse, cells were washed three times and were subsequently cultured in medium containing 95 to 100 U/mL IL-2. Before culture, peripheral blood mononuclear cells were isolated by Lymphoprep gradient centrifugation and frozen in liquid nitrogen. The entry originates in a study of in vitro expanded adult blood gammadelta T cells (dated by TCRdb to the early 2020s). The study in broad terms: Among T cells, the purity of sorted Vgamma9Vdelta2 cells was between 94.4% and 100%. The TCR repertoire analysis included a few subjects. Cells from each donor were stimulated separately with HMBPP, zoledronate or AbnobaViscum P, and the TRG and TRD CDR3 repertoires were sequenced for each condition. The study compared the TCR repertoire of Vgamma9Vdelta2 T cells expanded in vitro with a mistletoe-extract drug against those expanded with HMBPP or zoledronate. General study outcomes and caveats: All repertoires came from in vitro expanded cultures of cells from healthy donors, not from patients treated with mistletoe. The TRDV2 repertoire shared between treatments was found to be private to each donor, and TRD repertoires were clustered by subject rather than by stimulant in multidimensional scaling. AbnobaViscum P-expanded Vgamma9Vdelta2 repertoires showed CDR3 length, diversity and J usage similar to HMBPP- and zoledronate-expanded repertoires, suggesting a polyclonal response. Top TRGV9 CDR3 clonotypes were largely public, being shared across donors and across all three stimulation conditions.

Germline trimming: 6 bases from V, 15 bases from J; junction bases outside gene matches: 35. As encoded in the germline V gene, CDR1 is EGSNGY while CDR2 is YDSYNSKV. The CDR3, cysteine through phenylalanine, is 18 amino acids long. The kept DNA is CDR3 alone, 54 bases in frame from the first base. Sample: gamma-delta T cells from peripheral blood expanded in culture, taken from an in vitro culture stimulated with zoledronate. The chain was built from TRGV2 and TRGJ1 or TRGJ2. The receptor was derived from an adult in good health. The CDR3 region reads CATWTRGLIEVLFDRPLF. The DNA is as follows: TGTGCCACCTGGACGAGAGGTTTAATCGAGGTTCTCTTTGATCGGCCACTCTTT.